Described below is a single TCR beta chain sequence and its context. The antigen is unknown. The sample originates from a study of PD-L1 blockade in urothelial cancer. Produced via immunoSEQ multiplex PCR; TCRdb's table is partial and in-frame only. The data show 27,000 or so clones, with around 87% seen just once and 1.5% to 2% held by the top ten. V was trimmed by 7 bases and J by 0 bases, leaving 10 bases between them. Germline V gene sequence: CDR1 SGHAT, CDR2 FQDESV (reference sequence). The CDR3 totals 14 residues. Study findings and constraints: Greater 3-week expansion of tumor-associated blood clones was recorded for durable-benefit patients.

Each individual provided 1 to 8 samples (taken pretreatment and on-treatment). This clonotype was obtained from a man aged 50-60 years with urothelial cancer. Sequencing was performed on PBMCs, taken around atezolizumab (anti-PD-L1) treatment. J is TRBJ2-1 and V is TRBV11-1, with D unclear. CDR3 sequence reads: CASTPRSSYNEQFF. For the CDR3, the DNA is TGTGCCAGCACCCCGCGGAGCTCCTACAATGAGCAGTTCTTC.